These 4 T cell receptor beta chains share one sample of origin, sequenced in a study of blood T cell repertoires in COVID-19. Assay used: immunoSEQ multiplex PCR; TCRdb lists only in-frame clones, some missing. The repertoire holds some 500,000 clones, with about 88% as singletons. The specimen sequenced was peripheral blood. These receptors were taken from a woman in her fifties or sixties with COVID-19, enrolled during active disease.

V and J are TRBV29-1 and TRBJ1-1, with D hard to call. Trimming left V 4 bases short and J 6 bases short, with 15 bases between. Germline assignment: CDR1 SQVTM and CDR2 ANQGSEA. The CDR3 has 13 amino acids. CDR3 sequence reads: CSVAEGRVAEAFF. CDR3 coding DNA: TGCAGCGTTGCTGAAGGGAGGGTCGCTGAAGCTTTCTTT.

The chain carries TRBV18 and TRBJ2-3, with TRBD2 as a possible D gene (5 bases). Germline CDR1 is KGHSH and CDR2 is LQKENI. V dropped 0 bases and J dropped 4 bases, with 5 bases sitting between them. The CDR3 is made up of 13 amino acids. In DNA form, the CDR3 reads TGTGCCAGCTCACCACCGGGAGCAGATACGCAGTATTTT. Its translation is CASSPPGADTQYF.

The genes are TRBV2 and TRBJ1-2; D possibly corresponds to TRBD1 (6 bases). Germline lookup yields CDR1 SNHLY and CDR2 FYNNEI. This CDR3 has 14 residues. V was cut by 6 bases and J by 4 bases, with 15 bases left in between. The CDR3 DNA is TGTGCCAGCAGCCGAAGCATAGGGGGCTATGGCTACACCTTC. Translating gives CASSRSIGGYGYTF.

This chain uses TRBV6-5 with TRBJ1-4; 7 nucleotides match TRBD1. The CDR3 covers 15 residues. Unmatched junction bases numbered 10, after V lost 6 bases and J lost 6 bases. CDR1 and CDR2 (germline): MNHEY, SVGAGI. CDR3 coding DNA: TGTGCCAGCAGGGAGTACGGGACAGAGTATGAAAAACTGTTTTTT. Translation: CASREYGTEYEKLFF.